The rows below give T cell receptor beta chains drawn from one sample of a study of blood T cells in healthy people across ages. TCRdb called the 5' RACE reads again in MiXCR, with one record for every CDR3 protein. The table lists more than 1.4 million distinct CDR3 sequences, approximately 40% of them singletons. Material: blood. Every receptor here comes from a woman younger than 35 in good health. The CDR3 runs from the conserved cysteine through the conserved F or W. The listing skips clone size in some rows; elsewhere it reads once, few, many or a size class.

J,size,V,CDR3
TRBJ1-6,few,TRBV20-1,CSAPRISLGHNSPLHF
TRBJ1-2,NA,TRBV7-8,CASTNDRAGGYTF
TRBJ1-1,NA,TRBV20-1,CSARKADQGFTEAFF
TRBJ2-7,few,TRBV18,CASSPPAGVEQYF
NA,NA,TRBV6-5,CASSYSMGDEQYF
TRBJ2-1,NA,TRBV24-1,CATSDPRGSRDEQFF
TRBJ2-1,few,TRBV4-1,CASSQETGSEQFF
TRBJ2-1,few,TRBV6-5,CASRLETSGIGYEQFF
TRBJ1-5,few,TRBV12-3/TRBV12-4,CASRRTGDGNQPQHF
TRBJ2-5,many,TRBV4-2,CASSQDNPSSGRLAYNEQYF
TRBJ2-3,NA,TRBV12-3/TRBV12-4,CASSFGQLTDTQYF
TRBJ2-3,few,TRBV9,CASSVVSSGVGTDTQYF
TRBJ2-1,NA,TRBV28,CASSSQPNEQFF
TRBJ2-7,few,TRBV7-2,CASSLVQGPIYEQYF
TRBJ2-3,NA,TRBV6-2/TRBV6-3,CATQGQAQDTQYF
TRBJ1-5,few,TRBV10-3,CAGRADSNQPQHF
TRBJ2-1,NA,TRBV24-1,CATSEQGTEQFF
TRBJ1-2,few,TRBV15,CATSWESGLNGYTF
TRBJ2-3,NA,TRBV18,CASSPRGQANTDTQYF
TRBJ1-4,NA,TRBV12-3/TRBV12-4,CASSPSNGINEKLFF
TRBJ1-2,NA,TRBV28,CAGSPYGQSGYTF
TRBJ2-3,NA,TRBV6-5,CASSYGGLGTDTQYF
TRBJ2-7,few,TRBV7-9,CASSPAGQAYEQYF
TRBJ2-3,NA,TRBV7-3,CASSLIGGAGLDTQYF
TRBJ2-6,NA,TRBV7-9,CASSFPPVEATGANVPTF
TRBJ1-2,few,TRBV28,CASSPDGPNYGYTF
TRBJ1-2,NA,TRBV20-1,CSARDPRAYGYTF
TRBJ1-6,NA,TRBV30,CAWRRQAVGTYNSPLHF
TRBJ2-7,few,TRBV18,CASSPGQGAGYEQYF
TRBJ1-2,NA,TRBV4-1,CASSQVFEFYGYTF
TRBJ2-3,NA,TRBV12-3/TRBV12-4,CASSSTSGPSDTQYF
TRBJ2-1,NA,TRBV29-1,CSGGREQFF